A single sample gave rise to the 26 T cell receptor beta chains below, sequenced in a study of blood T cell repertoires in COVID-19. Using immunoSEQ multiplex PCR, the repertoire was profiled, and TCRdb retains in-frame clones only, with some absent. The sample holds about 250,000 clones, around 86% seen once. The source material was PBMCs or T cells enriched from blood (not recorded which). The receptor set was obtained from a woman in her forties or fifties who had recovered from COVID-19.

The chain couples TRBV4-3 to TRBJ2-7, with TRBD2 identical over 9 bases. The CDR3 extends over 18 amino acids. Trimming took 1 base from V and 3 from J; bases not matched to a gene: 13. Per germline, CDR1 LGHNA and CDR2 YSLEER. CDR3: CASSQVIVSGRWSYEQYF. In DNA, the CDR3 is TGCGCCAGCAGCCAAGTTATTGTTAGCGGGAGATGGAGCTACGAGCAGTACTTC.

This rearrangement joins TRBV11-2 to TRBJ1-1; a possible D gene is TRBD1 (6 bases). Between the trimmed V and J ends, which lost 6 bases and 9 bases, there was a span of 17 bases. The germline gives CDR1 SGHAT, CDR2 FQNNGV. The length of the CDR3 is 13 residues. In DNA, the CDR3 is TGTGCCAGCAGGAAATTGGGACAAACGAAAGCTTTCTTT. Its translation is CASRKLGQTKAFF.

The chain combines TRBV7-9 with TRBJ2-6; possible D gene TRBD2, 5 bases. Germline-derived CDR1 and CDR2 are SEHNR and FQNEAQ (reference sequence). V was clipped by 5 bases and J by 7 bases, with 21 bases between them. The CDR3 has 17 amino acids. CDR3 in DNA: TGTGCCAGCAGCCTCGACGGAGGCGGCCTCAGAGCCAACGTCCTGACTTTC. Translation gives CASSLDGGGLRANVLTF.

The rearrangement links TRBV19 to TRBJ2-7, with D possibly being TRBD1 (7 bases). V dropped 1 base and J dropped 5 bases, with 12 bases sitting between them. CDR1 and CDR2 from the germline V gene are LNHDA and SQIVND (reference sequence). This CDR3 is built from 14 residues. This CDR3 is CASSIGQGLHEQYF. The CDR3 nucleotides are TGTGCCAGTAGTATAGGACAGGGACTCCACGAGCAGTACTTC.

The chain employs TRBV7-8 and TRBJ2-5; D is undetermined. The CDR3 has 14 amino acids. The germline V gene encodes CDR1 SGHVS and CDR2 FQNEAQ. V gave up 1 base and J gave up 2 bases, with 8 bases separating them. The CDR3 DNA follows: TGTGCCAGCAGCTTAGAGGTGACTCAAGAGACCCAGTACTTC. This sequence encodes CASSLEVTQETQYF.

Notes on this clone: Other DNA sequences in the same sample also yield this CDR3. CDR3 bases: TGCGCCAGCAGCTCCGGACAGGGGAACACTGAAGCTTTCTTT. It is translated as CASSSGQGNTEAFF. The chain employs TRBV5-1 and TRBJ1-1; TRBD1 matches 8 bases. Germline CDR1 is SGHRS and CDR2 is YFSETQ. With V trimmed by 3 bases and J by 1 base, 2 bases remained unmatched. This CDR3 comprises 14 residues.

The rearrangement links TRBV19 to TRBJ2-1; 12 bases agree with TRBD2. In germline, CDR1 is LNHDA, CDR2 SQIVND (reference sequence). Losses at the gene ends were 5 bases for V and 2 bases for J; bases not matched to a gene: 7. This CDR3 is 17 amino acids long. The CDR3, as DNA: TGTGCCAGTAGTCCCGGACTAGCGGGAAGTCCCTACAATGAGCAGTTCTTC. Protein product: CASSPGLAGSPYNEQFF.

This CDR3 is CSSTGATEAFF. In DNA, the CDR3 is TGCAGTTCGACAGGGGCGACTGAAGCTTTCTTT. The chain links TRBV29-1 to TRBJ1-1, with 8 positions matching TRBD1. CDR3 length: 11 amino acids. Germline values: CDR1 SQVTM, CDR2 ANQGSEA.

The J gene is TRBJ1-1, the V gene TRBV28; D is perhaps TRBD1 (5 bases). V shed 8 bases and J shed 3 bases, with 13 bases lying between them. Germline loops: CDR1 MDHEN, CDR2 SYDVKM. CDR3 length: 13 residues. CDR3 sequence (DNA): TGTGCCAGCTTTCGGGGGTCCTACACTGAAGCTTTCTTT. This translates into CASFRGSYTEAFF.

This clone was detected once. This chain links TRBV7-9 with TRBJ1-4; 9 bases are shared with TRBD1. Looked up from germline, CDR1 is SEHNR and CDR2 is FQNEAQ (reference sequence). The V and J ends lost 1 base and 12 bases, in that order; junction bases with no gene match: 3. CDR3 size: 13 residues. CDR3 DNA: TGTGCCAGCAGCTTAGGTCGGGACAGGGAACTGTTTTTT. Its translation is CASSLGRDRELFF.

V gene TRBV12-3 or TRBV12-4 combines with J gene TRBJ1-4; D uncertain. Trimming pared 3 bases from V and 4 bases from J, leaving 3 bases between. This CDR3 has 12 residues. In nucleotides, the CDR3 is TGTGCCAGCAGTTTTCTTAATGAAAAACTGTTTTTT. Its translation is CASSFLNEKLFF.

The chain carries TRBV7-9 and TRBJ1-1; 8 bases fit TRBD1. CDR3 length: 15 amino acids. Per the germline V gene, CDR1 is SEHNR and CDR2 is FQNEAQ (reference sequence). The V and J ends lost 6 bases and 4 bases, in that order; junction bases with no gene match: 10. Here the CDR3 reads CASRPKDRVGTEAFF. In nucleotides, the CDR3 is TGTGCCAGCAGACCTAAGGACAGGGTAGGCACTGAAGCTTTCTTT.

The chain carries TRBV3-1 (or the pseudogene TRBV3-2) and TRBJ2-7; weak D call: TRBD2 (6 bases). Trimming removed 6 bases from V and 7 bases from J, with 13 bases in between. Per the germline V gene, CDR1 is LGHDT and CDR2 is YNNKEL (reference sequence). The CDR3 has 12 amino acids. Here the CDR3 reads CASSQDAGEQYF. CDR3 in DNA: TGTGCCAGCAGTCAGGACGCGGGAGAGCAGTACTTC.

The J gene is TRBJ2-7, the V gene TRBV6-5; the D gene is possibly TRBD1 (5 bases). CDR1 is MNHEY, CDR2 SVGAGI, per germline. CDR3 length: 15 residues. Trimming removed 2 bases at V and 0 bases at J, with 11 bases between. The CDR3 DNA sequence: TGTGCCAGCAGTTACCTGGGGCGGAGCTCCTACGAGCAGTACTTC. This sequence encodes CASSYLGRSSYEQYF.

The rearrangement joins TRBV19 to TRBJ2-4; maybe TRBD2 (6 bases). Germline-derived CDR1 and CDR2 are LNHDA and SQIVND (reference sequence). Trimming took 3 bases from V and 6 from J, leaving 12 bases between them. This CDR3 is 14 amino acids long. As DNA, the CDR3 is TGTGCCAGTAGTATTTGGGGTAGCGGAAACATTCAGTACTTC. This codes for CASSIWGSGNIQYF.

This chain connects TRBV14 to TRBJ1-4, with D possibly being TRBD1 (5 bases). Germline V gene lookup returns CDR1 SGHDN and CDR2 FVKESK. Trimming took 1 base from V and 6 from J, leaving 12 bases between them. The CDR3 length is 15 residues. CDR3 sequence (DNA): TGTGCCAGCAGCCAAGGACGGGGGTTTGATGAAAAACTGTTTTTT. Its translation: CASSQGRGFDEKLFF.

This rearrangement joins TRBV5-4 to TRBJ2-7; 8 positions agree with TRBD2. J lost 0 bases, V lost 2 bases, and 1 base had no gene match. Germline values: CDR1 SGHNT, CDR2 YYREEE (reference sequence). The CDR3 length is 14 residues. CDR3 bases: TGTGCCAGCAGCTTAGGGACTAGCTCCTACGAGCAGTACTTC. Encoded protein: CASSLGTSSYEQYF.

The V and J genes are TRBV11-2 and TRBJ1-1; 8 bases line up with TRBD1. Trimming took 0 bases from V and 5 from J; bases not matched to a gene: 17. The CDR3 spans 19 residues. From germline, CDR1 is SGHAT and CDR2 FQNNGV. DNA of the CDR3: TGTGCCAGCAGCTTAGATCCAACAGGACAGGGACCTTTGGGGACTGAAGCTTTCTTT. This gives the protein CASSLDPTGQGPLGTEAFF.

This clone occurred once. The genes are TRBV27 and TRBJ1-6; tentative D call: TRBD1 (6 bases). CDR1 and CDR2 from the germline V gene are MNHEY and SMNVEV (reference sequence). The CDR3 extends over 14 amino acids. Trimming cost V 7 bases and J 7 bases, with 14 bases left between them. For the CDR3, the DNA is TGTGCCAGCACCACCGGGACACTGAATTCACCCCTCCACTTT. It encodes CASTTGTLNSPLHF.

V is TRBV3-1 (or the pseudogene TRBV3-2) and J is TRBJ1-3; the D gene is possibly TRBD1 (6 bases). V was pared by 5 bases and J by 4 bases, with 9 bases between. CDR1 and CDR2 from the germline V gene are LGHDT and YNNKEL (reference sequence). The length of the CDR3 is 13 residues. The CDR3 loop reads CASSGQLGNTIYF. Written as DNA, the CDR3 is TGTGCCAGCAGCGGACAGTTAGGAAACACCATATATTTT.

The chain combines TRBV7-9 with TRBJ1-4; 11 bases agree with TRBD1. The V segment lost 6 bases and the J segment 6 bases; nucleotides outside the gene matches: 9. The V gene's germline CDR1 is SEHNR and CDR2 FQNEAQ (reference sequence). CDR3 length equals 16 residues. Written as DNA, the CDR3 is TGTGCCAGCAGTCGACCTAGGACAGGGGGCGATGAAAAACTGTTTTTT. Encoded protein: CASSRPRTGGDEKLFF.

The CDR3, as DNA: TGTGCCTGGAGCCCGGGACAGTTCTTTGGAAACACCATATATTTT. Encoded protein: CAWSPGQFFGNTIYF. This rearrangement joins TRBV30 to TRBJ1-3; 7 nucleotides agree with TRBD1. V gave up 3 bases and J gave up 3 bases; unmatched junction bases: 8. CDR3 length: 15 residues. Germline loops: CDR1 GTSNPN, CDR2 SVGIG (reference sequence).

V and J are TRBV5-1 and TRBJ2-7; TRBD2 aligns across 9 bases. This CDR3 spans 14 amino acids. Germline V gene lookup returns CDR1 SGHRS and CDR2 YFSETQ. Trimming at V came to 8 bases and at J to 1 base, leaving 7 bases not matched to a gene. The CDR3 reads CASRIAGESYEQYF. In DNA form, the CDR3 reads TGCGCCAGTCGTATAGCGGGAGAATCCTACGAGCAGTACTTC. The full variable domain, in which reference TRBV5-1 and TRBJ2-7 provide the parts outside the CDR3, is KAGVTQTPRYLIKTRGQQVTLSCSPISGHRSVSWYQQTPGQGLQFLFEYFSETQRNKGNFPGRFSGRQFSNSRSEMNVSTLELGDSALYLCASRIAGESYEQYFGPGTRLTVT.

The chain uses TRBV12-5 and TRBJ2-3, with 14 bases lining up with TRBD2. The CDR3 runs to 16 residues. V gave up 5 bases and J gave up 4 bases; unmatched junction bases: 5. Germline CDR1 and CDR2: LGHNT and FRNRAP. The CDR3 sequence is CASGPRLAGGPDTQYF. CDR3 coding DNA: TGTGCTAGTGGTCCACGACTAGCGGGAGGGCCAGATACGCAGTATTTT.

This rearrangement joins TRBV5-1 to TRBJ2-5, with 7 bases identical to TRBD1. V was clipped by 4 bases and J by 3 bases; unmatched bases: 6. This CDR3 has 14 amino acids. Germline V gene sequence: CDR1 SGHRS, CDR2 YFSETQ. The DNA for the CDR3 is TGCGCCAGCAGCACGGGACAGATTAAAGAGACCCAGTACTTC. Encoded protein: CASSTGQIKETQYF.

In this sample, this clone turned up once. The CDR3 DNA reads TGTGCCAGCAGCTTCGTCACTGAAGCTTTCTTT. Amino acids: CASSFVTEAFF. This sequence joins TRBV11-2 and TRBJ1-1; no firm D call. The CDR3 totals 11 residues. V lost 3 bases and J lost 4, with 3 bases in between. In germline, CDR1 is SGHAT, CDR2 FQNNGV.